Following are 26 T cell receptor beta chains from one sample sequenced in a study of blood T cell repertoires in COVID-19. Repertoires were generated with immunoSEQ multiplex PCR, while TCRdb's copy carries only in-frame clones and drops some. This table has around 280,000 clones, 90% appearing once. Sequencing input: PBMCs or T cells enriched from blood (not recorded which). These receptors came from a woman aged 18-30 years with acute COVID-19.

The chain joins TRBV18 to TRBJ2-7, with D possibly TRBD1 on 6 matching bases. Germline V lookup: CDR1 KGHSH, CDR2 LQKENI. V was shortened by 3 bases and J by 5 bases, with 17 bases between the two germline ends. This CDR3 is built from 15 residues. The CDR3 DNA is TGTGCCAGCTCACCTCCGGGCCCAGGGGTCCACGAGCAGTACTTC. Translated, it gives CASSPPGPGVHEQYF.

The CDR3 protein is CASSLTGDSNEQFF. The CDR3 DNA follows: TGTGCCAGCAGTTTAACCGGGGACAGCAATGAGCAGTTCTTC. V and J are TRBV28 and TRBJ2-1, with 7 bases lining up with TRBD1. Germline CDR1 reads MDHEN; CDR2 reads SYDVKM. This CDR3 contains 14 residues. The V segment lost 2 bases and the J segment 6 bases; nucleotides outside the gene matches: 4. Full variable domain (outside the CDR3, taken from reference TRBV28 and TRBJ2-1): DVKVTQSSRYLVKRTGEKVFLECVQDMDHENMFWYRQDPGLGLRLIYFSYDVKMKEKGDIPEGYSVSREKKERFSLILESASTNQTSMYLCASSLTGDSNEQFFGPGTRLTVL.

The chain uses TRBV14 and TRBJ1-4; D call uncertain. Per germline, CDR1 SGHDN and CDR2 FVKESK. V was trimmed by 5 bases and J by 1 base, leaving 11 bases between them. This CDR3 spans 15 amino acids. CDR3 in amino acids: CASSGFGITNEKLFF. The CDR3, as DNA: TGTGCCAGCAGCGGTTTCGGGATAACTAATGAAAAACTGTTTTTT.

This chain uses TRBV7-2 with TRBJ1-4, with a tentative D call TRBD1 (5 bases). The V end was cut by 5 bases, the J end by 3 bases, with 10 bases between. Germline CDR1 and CDR2: SGHTA and FQGNSA. The CDR3 has 14 residues. CDR3 protein: CASSPRGANEKLFF. CDR3 sequence (DNA): TGTGCCAGCAGCCCCCGGGGGGCTAATGAAAAACTGTTTTTT.

The CDR3 sequence: CAIQTEAYYGYTF. The CDR3 DNA follows: TGTGCCATCCAGACTGAAGCCTACTATGGCTACACCTTC. The chain uses TRBV28 and TRBJ1-2; the D is unclear. V was pared by 10 bases and J by 3 bases, with 15 bases between. The CDR3 consists of 13 residues. From germline, CDR1 is MDHEN and CDR2 SYDVKM.

The chain has TRBV28 and TRBJ1-2; D perhaps matches TRBD1 (6 bases). Germline V gene data show CDR1 as MDHEN and CDR2 as SYDVKM. V lost 3 bases and J 5 bases, leaving 10 bases between the germline ends. The CDR3 covers 13 residues. The CDR3 DNA reads as TGTGCCAGCAGTTTTGCGCAGGGGTATGGCTACACCTTC. Translating it yields CASSFAQGYGYTF.

For this clone: The junction does not match germline at one end; this may be a read error. This chain uses TRBV7-7 with TRBJ2-1; D perhaps matches TRBD1 (5 bases). The CDR3 loop spans 13 amino acids. The germline gives CDR1 SSHAT, CDR2 FNYEAQ (reference sequence). The CDR3, as DNA: TGTGCTAGCAGCTCAGGCAGGGTCAATGAGCAGTTCTTC. Residues: CASSSGRVNEQFF.

The chain has TRBV18 and TRBJ1-6; D might be TRBD1 (6 bases). Germline V lookup: CDR1 KGHSH, CDR2 LQKENI. Deletions cut 5 bases from V and 8 bases from J, with 19 bases between. There are 16 residues in the CDR3. CDR3 loop: CASSSKSRDTYSPLHF. DNA for the CDR3: TGTGCCAGCTCATCGAAAAGCCGGGACACCTATTCACCCCTCCACTTT.

The chain uses TRBV7-8 and TRBJ2-7, with TRBD2 matching over 14 bases. The CDR3 length is 22 residues. Germline V gene data show CDR1 as SGHVS and CDR2 as FQNEAQ. V dropped 1 base and J dropped 0; count of bases not matched to a gene: 17. The CDR3 DNA sequence: TGTGCCAGCAGCTTAGGGATTACAGTACCGGGGACTAGCGGGAGCAACTCCTACGAGCAGTACTTC. This encodes CASSLGITVPGTSGSNSYEQYF. The whole variable domain, remainder taken from reference TRBV7-8 and TRBJ2-7, is GAGVSQSPRYKVAKRGQDVALRCDPISGHVSLFWYQQALGQGPEFLTYFQNEAQLDKSGLPSDRFFAERPEGSVSTLKIQRTQQEDSAVYLCASSLGITVPGTSGSNSYEQYFGPGTRLTVT.

V usage is TRBV19 and J usage is TRBJ2-7; tentatively, D is TRBD1 (5 bases). The length of the CDR3 is 13 residues. Per germline, CDR1 LNHDA and CDR2 SQIVND (reference sequence). V was trimmed by 9 bases and J by 2 bases, leaving 14 bases between them. In DNA, the CDR3 is TGTGCCAGCAACAAGGGGCCCCCCTACGAGCAGTACTTC. This gives the protein CASNKGPPYEQYF.

The chain uses TRBV2 and TRBJ1-6; maybe TRBD1 (6 bases). The CDR3 is 15 amino acids. Germline V gene sequence: CDR1 SNHLY, CDR2 FYNNEI. V was clipped by 3 bases and J by 6 bases, with 12 bases between them. DNA for the CDR3: TGTGCCAGCAGTGACCCCGACAGGCCTAATTCACCCCTCCACTTT. It is translated as CASSDPDRPNSPLHF.

The CDR3 DNA sequence: TGCGCCAGCAGCCAAGCCCCGAGAGCGGGGCCCTACGAGCAGTACTTC. Its protein is CASSQAPRAGPYEQYF. The rearrangement uses TRBV4-3 and TRBJ2-7; 7 bases agree with TRBD2. Germline CDR1 reads LGHNA; CDR2 reads YSLEER. The CDR3 loop spans 16 amino acids. The trim removed 1 base at V and 2 bases at J, leaving 8 bases unmatched.

The chain combines TRBV14 with TRBJ2-5, with 7 positions matching TRBD2. The CDR3 contains 16 residues. V was clipped by 1 base and J by 4 bases; unmatched bases: 9. Per germline, CDR1 SGHDN and CDR2 FVKESK. CDR3 coding DNA: TGTGCCAGCAGCCAAGGGCTGAGGGAGGGCCGAGAGACCCAGTACTTC. Protein: CASSQGLREGRETQYF.

The chain is built from TRBV2 and TRBJ2-3; D may be TRBD1 (6 bases). The CDR3 contains 13 residues. CDR1 is SNHLY and CDR2 is FYNNEI in the germline V gene. The V gene lost 9 bases and the J gene lost 0 bases, with 10 bases spanning the gap. CDR3 amino acids: CASGTFSTDTQYF. The DNA of the CDR3 is TGTGCCAGTGGGACATTTAGCACAGATACGCAGTATTTT.

This clone has just a few counts. This rearrangement joins TRBV7-9 to TRBJ1-5; TRBD1 matches at 8 bases. V dropped 5 bases and J dropped 6; count of bases not matched to a gene: 6. Germline CDR1 is SEHNR and CDR2 is FQNEAQ (reference sequence). The CDR3 spans 14 residues. CDR3 residues: CASSHAGGSQPQHF. The CDR3 DNA follows: TGTGCCAGCAGCCACGCAGGGGGCAGTCAGCCCCAGCATTTT.

The chain couples TRBV5-4 to TRBJ1-2; possibly TRBD1 for D (5 bases). Germline V gene sequence: CDR1 SGHNT, CDR2 YYREEE (reference sequence). Trimming stripped 2 bases from V and 5 bases from J, with 16 bases between. The CDR3 runs 15 residues. CDR3 sequence reads: CASSLSVAGLYGYTF. The CDR3 DNA follows: TGTGCCAGCAGCTTATCTGTAGCAGGGTTATATGGCTACACCTTC. Based on the CDR3 plus reference TRBV5-4 and TRBJ1-2, the full variable domain is ETGVTQSPTHLIKTRGQQVTLRCSSQSGHNTVSWYQQALGQGPQFIFQYYREEENGRGNFPPRFSGLQFPNYSSELNVNALELDDSALYLCASSLSVAGLYGYTFGSGTRLTVV.

In DNA form, the CDR3 reads TGTGCCAGCAGTTGCACCGGGACAGGGAAGGATGAGCAGTTCTTC. This codes for CASSCTGTGKDEQFF. The chain uses TRBV6-8 and TRBJ2-1, with 9 positions matching TRBD1. The J segment lost 8 bases and the V segment lost 4 bases, leaving 9 bases of the junction unmatched. From germline, CDR1 is MNHGY and CDR2 SAAAGT. The CDR3 sequence is 15 residues long.

The rearrangement uses TRBV28 and TRBJ2-2; 7 nucleotides align to TRBD1. The ends lost 4 bases at V and 4 bases at J; junction bases unmatched: 12. This CDR3 is built from 17 residues. The germline CDR1 and CDR2 sequences are MDHEN and SYDVKM. The CDR3 region has the DNA TGTGCCAGCAGTTCAGTAACGACAGGGAGTCGCACCGGGGAGCTGTTTTTT. It encodes CASSSVTTGSRTGELFF.

The V gene is TRBV11-3, the J gene TRBJ2-3; D not resolved. The CDR3 contains 12 residues. The germline CDR1 and CDR2 sequences are SGHNT and YENEEA. Trimming removed 4 bases from V and 8 bases from J, with 10 bases in between. The CDR3 nucleotides read TGTGCCAGCAGCTGGAACAGTGGTACGCAGTATTTT. It encodes CASSWNSGTQYF.

This chain joins TRBV3-1 (or the pseudogene TRBV3-2) and TRBJ2-7; 13 bases are a match to TRBD2. Unmatched junction bases numbered 4, after V lost 6 bases and J lost 2 bases. CDR1 LGHDT and CDR2 YNNKEL come from the germline V gene (reference sequence). This CDR3 is 15 amino acids long. CDR3 amino acids: CASRNGLAGAYEQYF. For the CDR3, the DNA is TGTGCCAGCAGAAATGGACTAGCGGGAGCCTACGAGCAGTACTTC.

The chain is built from TRBV30 and TRBJ2-7, with TRBD1 matching over 11 bases. This CDR3 has 15 amino acids. Germline trimming cut 5 bases from V and 2 bases from J; bases unmatched to any gene: 8. Per germline, CDR1 GTSNPN and CDR2 SVGIG (reference sequence). This CDR3 reads CAWAFQGQGAYEQYF. For the CDR3, the DNA is TGTGCCTGGGCATTTCAGGGACAGGGGGCCTACGAGCAGTACTTC.

This chain links TRBV10-1 with TRBJ2-7, with unresolved D. The CDR3 is made up of 13 amino acids. Germline-derived CDR1 and CDR2 are WNHNN and SYGVQD (reference sequence). V was clipped by 2 bases and J by 0 bases, with 5 bases between them. CDR3 nucleotide sequence: TGCGCCAGCAGTGAGACGGGCTCCTACGAGCAGTACTTC. As protein: CASSETGSYEQYF.

The chain links TRBV7-8 to TRBJ2-1; D unclear. The V end lost 1 base, the J end lost 9 bases, and 13 bases lay between the germline ends. The CDR3 contains 14 residues. Germline V lookup: CDR1 SGHVS, CDR2 FQNEAQ. CDR3: CASSLVLSSGEQFF. The DNA of the CDR3 is TGTGCCAGCAGCTTAGTCTTAAGTTCCGGTGAGCAGTTCTTC.

The gene calls are TRBV11-2 and TRBJ2-2; D unclear. Trimming removed 5 bases at V and 1 base at J, with 11 bases between. Germline CDR1 and CDR2: SGHAT and FQNNGV. The CDR3 runs to 15 residues. The CDR3: CASSPRRRNTGELFF. In nucleotides, the CDR3 is TGTGCCAGCAGCCCCCGGCGGAGGAACACCGGGGAGCTGTTTTTT.

The chain uses TRBV5-1 and TRBJ1-2, with unresolved D. V was cut by 5 bases and J by 4 bases, with 15 bases left in between. Looked up from germline, CDR1 is SGHRS and CDR2 is YFSETQ. There are 14 residues in the CDR3. The CDR3 protein is CASRAGNEPYGYTF. The CDR3 coding sequence is TGCGCCAGCAGGGCAGGTAATGAGCCCTATGGCTACACCTTC.

The rearrangement links TRBV7-8 to TRBJ2-1; 11 bases are shared with TRBD1. The CDR3 covers 16 residues. Germline V CDR1 and CDR2: SGHVS, FQNEAQ. V shed 5 bases, J shed 6 bases, and the junction held 9 bases outside the gene matches. The CDR3, as DNA: TGTGCCAGCAGCCCCAGCCGCGGGACAGGGGGCAATGAGCAGTTCTTC. It codes for CASSPSRGTGGNEQFF. The full variable domain, with the rest looked up from reference TRBV7-8 and TRBJ2-1, is GAGVSQSPRYKVAKRGQDVALRCDPISGHVSLFWYQQALGQGPEFLTYFQNEAQLDKSGLPSDRFFAERPEGSVSTLKIQRTQQEDSAVYLCASSPSRGTGGNEQFFGPGTRLTVL.